Each of the 11 T cell receptor beta chains below was sequenced from the same sample in a study of T cells in Graves' hyperthyroidism and ophthalmopathy. Amplification yielded TCR beta CDR3 regions, with RNA transcripts as the source. The HTBI primer set served for first-round RT-PCR of the TCR CDR3. TCRdb independently ran MiXCR on the multiplex PCR reads; one entry per CDR3 protein. The sample shows almost 350,000 distinct CDR3 sequences, roughly 18% of them seen only once. The material sequenced was blood. Receptors originate from a woman in her 40s with Graves' ophthalmopathy.

This clonotype was seen ten or more times. The CDR3 here is CASSLSRRGIQGGRNTEAFF. In nucleotides, the CDR3 is TGCGCCAGCAGCTTGTCCCGCCGCGGGATACAGGGGGGAAGGAACACTGAAGCTTTCTTT. V gene TRBV5-1 combines with J gene TRBJ1-1; 8 bases match TRBD1. Germline V gene lookup returns CDR1 SGHRS and CDR2 YFSETQ. CDR3 length: 20 amino acids. Trimming cost V 1 base and J 1 base; bases outside gene matches: 18.

This clonotype was counted at least ten times. The J gene is TRBJ2-2, the V gene TRBV6-5, with 7 bases fitting TRBD1. The length of the CDR3 is 13 residues. With V trimmed by 6 bases and J by 6 bases, 4 bases remained unmatched. Germline-derived CDR1 and CDR2 are MNHEY and SVGAGI. CDR3 nucleotides: TGTGCCAGCAGGGGAACAGGGGCCGGGGAGCTGTTTTTT. Translating gives CASRGTGAGELFF.

The sample holds many counts of this clonotype. The chain carries TRBV5-1 and TRBJ1-5; 8 nucleotides align to TRBD1. This CDR3 is 15 amino acids long. After removal of 0 bases from V and 4 bases from J, the junction contained 3 bases not matched to a gene. Germline V gene sequence: CDR1 SGHRS, CDR2 YFSETQ. As DNA, the CDR3 is TGCGCCAGCAGCTTGGACTGGGACAGGAATCAGCCCCAGCATTTT. Translated, it gives CASSLDWDRNQPQHF.

The gene calls are TRBV18 and TRBJ1-3; D not resolved. Per germline, CDR1 KGHSH and CDR2 LQKENI. The CDR3 extends over 14 amino acids. Trimming pared 3 bases from V and 0 bases from J, leaving 6 bases between. For the CDR3, the DNA is TGTGCCAGCTCACCGGGCCTCTCTGGAAACACCATATATTTT. Protein sequence: CASSPGLSGNTIYF.

This clonotype was counted ten times or more. A much larger clone is a single base away; this may be a read error. The V gene is TRBV6-2 or TRBV6-3, the J gene TRBJ2-7; possible D gene TRBD2, 6 bases. The CDR3 consists of 13 residues. Germline CDR1 is MNHEY and CDR2 is SVGEGT. The V gene lost 10 bases and the J gene lost 1 base, with 14 bases spanning the gap. The CDR3 region is CANGSGLSYEQYF. Here the CDR3 DNA reads TGTGCCAACGGATCGGGACTTTCCTACGAGCAGTACTTC.

This clonotype was found a few times. A much larger clone sits a single nucleotide away, making a read error possible. The J gene is TRBJ1-1, the V gene TRBV11-3, with D unresolved. Germline V CDR1 and CDR2: SGHNT, YENEEA. This CDR3 is 15 amino acids long. V was shortened by 2 bases and J by 6 bases, with 16 bases between the two germline ends. The CDR3 DNA is TGTGCCAGCAGCTTAAGGGCGCAAGGGCGATCTGAAGCTTTCTTT. Residues: CASSLRAQGRSEAFF. The whole variable domain, remainder taken from reference TRBV11-3 and TRBJ1-1, is EAGVVQSPRYKIIEKKQPVAFWCNPISGHNTLYWYLQNLGQGPELLIRYENEEAVDDSQLPKDRFSAERLKGVDSTLKIQPAELGDSAVYLCASSLRAQGRSEAFFGQGTRLTVV.

The table lists this clonotype with many counts. The chain employs TRBV18 and TRBJ2-7, with a weak D call TRBD1 (5 bases). Trimming cost V 3 bases and J 3 bases, with 15 bases left between them. CDR3 length: 15 residues. Germline CDR1 is KGHSH and CDR2 is LQKENI. The CDR3 reads CASSPGRGRSYEQYF. The CDR3 coding sequence is TGTGCCAGCTCACCCGGTAGGGGCCGAAGCTACGAGCAGTACTTC.

This clonotype was found many times. This chain links TRBV20-1 with TRBJ2-7; 10 nucleotides agree with TRBD2. The germline gives CDR1 DFQATT, CDR2 SNEGSKA (reference sequence). Unmatched junction bases numbered 12, after V lost 2 bases and J lost 2 bases. This CDR3 is 17 amino acids long. This CDR3 is CSARSLVLAGDPYEQYF. As DNA, the CDR3 is TGCAGTGCTAGATCGTTGGTCCTAGCGGGAGACCCCTACGAGCAGTACTTC.

In its sample, this clonotype was seen many times. V usage is TRBV28 and J usage is TRBJ2-7, with D maybe TRBD1 (5 bases). The CDR3 sequence is 14 residues long. The germline CDR1 and CDR2 sequences are MDHEN and SYDVKM. Trimming removed 0 bases at V and 4 bases at J, with 10 bases between. CDR3 amino acids: CASSLWQGVYEQYF. The CDR3 DNA follows: TGTGCCAGCAGTTTATGGCAGGGTGTGTACGAGCAGTACTTC.

This clonotype was counted many times. The rearrangement joins TRBV14 to TRBJ2-7, with 9 bases lining up with TRBD2. This CDR3 region has 16 residues. V shed 0 bases, J shed 4 bases, and the junction held 7 bases outside the gene matches. Looked up from germline, CDR1 is SGHDN and CDR2 is FVKESK. The CDR3 is CASSQDRLADSYEQYF. Here the CDR3 DNA reads TGTGCCAGCAGCCAAGATCGACTAGCGGATTCATACGAGCAGTACTTC.

This clonotype was recorded many times. CDR3 loop: CSARASEMDREQYF. CDR3 in DNA: TGCAGTGCTAGGGCTAGCGAGATGGACAGGGAGCAGTACTTC. The genes are TRBV20-1 and TRBJ2-7; D is perhaps TRBD1 (7 bases). The CDR3 has 14 residues. V lost 3 bases and J 7 bases, leaving 19 bases between the germline ends. CDR1 is DFQATT, CDR2 SNEGSKA, per germline (reference sequence).